This T cell receptor (beta chain) was captured by sequencing in a study of technical replicates of blood from several donors. Clones were sequenced by immunoSEQ multiplex PCR, and TCRdb holds only the in-frame ones, with some missing. There are tens of thousands of clones in the sample; approximately 92% occur only once, and around 0.38% lies in the top ten. The CDR3 consists of 17 residues. The ends lost 9 bases at V and 5 bases at J; junction bases unmatched: 18. Germline assignment: CDR1 MNHEY and CDR2 SMNVEV (reference sequence). Specimen: T cells isolated from PBMCs. The V call is TRBV27, the J call TRBJ2-5; 10 bases agree with TRBD1. The sequence was collected from a human donor in good health. The CDR3 spells CARPGTGDPPRRETQYF. CDR3 coding DNA: TGTGCCAGGCCTGGGACAGGGGATCCCCCCCGTCGGGAGACCCAGTACTTC.